This is a list of T cell receptor beta chains from one sample in a study of cytomegalovirus exposure and HLA in healthy donors. Clones were read by immunoSEQ multiplex PCR, and TCRdb kept only the in-frame ones, dropping some. This table holds about 190,000 clones, around 82% found once. Sequencing was done on a sample of PBMCs. All receptors derive from a woman in her thirties in good health and CMV-seropositive. Both conserved end residues are part of each CDR3. The D gene is left open where the match is weak. Clone size appears in some rows only: once, few, many, or a class for an expanded clone.

cdr3_aa: CSVEVIADSSRFF; cdr3_nt: TGCAGCGTTGAAGTAATTGCAGACAGCAGTCGGTTCTTC; v_call: TRBV29-1; j_call: TRBJ2-1; d_call: .; clone_size: .
cdr3_aa: CASSFRTDYGYTF; cdr3_nt: TGTGCCAGCAGCTTCCGGACAGACTATGGCTACACCTTC; v_call: TRBV11-2; j_call: TRBJ1-2; d_call: .; clone_size: .
cdr3_aa: CASSEAVETYGYTF; cdr3_nt: TGTGCCAGCAGTGAAGCGGTGGAGACCTATGGCTACACCTTC; v_call: TRBV6-1; j_call: TRBJ1-2; d_call: .; clone_size: .
cdr3_aa: CASSWTSGRSTDTQYF; cdr3_nt: TGTGCCAGCAGCTGGACTAGCGGGAGGTCCACAGATACGCAGTATTTT; v_call: TRBV28; j_call: TRBJ2-3; d_call: TRBD2; clone_size: few
cdr3_aa: CASSLSGLGETQYF; cdr3_nt: TGTGCCAGCAGCTTGTCAGGGCTCGGGGAGACCCAGTACTTC; v_call: TRBV5-6; j_call: TRBJ2-5; d_call: .; clone_size: .
cdr3_aa: CASSEGALYGYTF; cdr3_nt: TGTGCCAGCAGCGAAGGGGCGCTCTATGGCTACACCTTC; v_call: TRBV14; j_call: TRBJ1-2; d_call: .; clone_size: .
cdr3_aa: CASSITSGGARTQYF; cdr3_nt: TGTGCCAGCAGCATAACTAGCGGGGGGGCCAGGACGCAGTATTTT; v_call: TRBV7-2; j_call: TRBJ2-3; d_call: TRBD2; clone_size: .
cdr3_aa: CASSPDRGRTQYF; cdr3_nt: TGTGCCAGCAGCCCGGACAGGGGTCGTACCCAGTACTTC; v_call: TRBV11-2; j_call: TRBJ2-5; d_call: TRBD1; clone_size: .
cdr3_aa: CASSLTGSYGYTF; cdr3_nt: TGTGCCAGCAGCTTAACAGGGTCCTATGGCTACACCTTC; v_call: TRBV11-2; j_call: TRBJ1-2; d_call: .; clone_size: few
cdr3_aa: CASSLVGSVGELFF; cdr3_nt: TGTGCCAGCAGCTTGGTTGGGAGTGTCGGGGAGCTGTTTTTT; v_call: TRBV5-6; j_call: TRBJ2-2; d_call: .; clone_size: .